This paragraph covers one T cell receptor (beta chain) sequence. Antigen specificity is unknown. The sample comes from a study of beta chain features in type 1 diabetes. Germline values: CDR1 SGHDT, CDR2 YYEEEE. This CDR3 spans 15 amino acids. V was shortened by 9 bases and J by 3 bases, with 21 bases between the two germline ends. Study-wide results and limits: Type 1 diabetes patients had VDJ junctions that carried fewer insertions and more deletions. For patients, the naive, central memory and Treg TCRB repertoires appeared more alike than for healthy donors.

Donors underwent one heparinised blood draw, about 120 mL on average. A CD45RO/CCR7/CD25/CD127/CD95/CD27 panel sorted naive, central memory, regulatory and stem cell-like memory CD4+ cells. The entirety of the isolated RNA underwent reverse transcription, so expressed TCRB transcripts were sequenced. Some clones are missing from TCRdb's copy, which holds only in-frame ones; the method was immunoSEQ multiplex PCR. The sample carries some 270,000 clones, around 7.8% recorded once. The material sequenced was central memory CD4+ T cells from blood. This TCR was recovered from a woman between 18 and 29 years old in good health. The chain joins TRBV5-6 to TRBJ2-5, with a weak D call TRBD2 (6 bases). CDR3 bases: TGTGCCACCTCCGGTGCGGGGCTACCGAAAGAGACCCAGTACTTC. Translating gives CATSGAGLPKETQYF.